This TCR beta chain is from a study of T cells expressing NK-cell markers. TCRdb reprocessed the 5' RACE reads; each CDR3 protein has one entry and no DNA is given. The listing records about 260,000 distinct CDR3 sequences. Study findings and constraints: Topping the CD3+CD56-NKG2C+ fraction as well were these clonotypes, in a few donors. It remained uncertain whether the expanded NKG2C+ T cell clones were specific for HCMV antigens.

Details on this clonotype: Its antigen remains unidentified.

The sequence was obtained from a woman between 18 and 70 years old in good health. The sequencing input was blood T cells: a sorted CD56 or NKG2C T cell subset, CD4+ or CD8+ T cells, or bulk PBMC T cells (not recorded which).

This chain's CDR3 is CASSVGLAGGQVDTQYF. V usage is TRBV9 and J usage is TRBJ2-3; TCRdb's D call of TRBD2 is untestable without DNA. CDR3 length equals 17 residues. Per germline, CDR1 SGDLS and CDR2 YYNGEE. Together with reference TRBV9 and TRBJ2-3, the CDR3 gives the full variable domain: DSGVTQTPKHLITATGQRVTLRCSPRSGDLSVYWYQQSLDQGLQFLIQYYNGEERAKGNILERFSAQQFPDLHSELNLSSLELGDSALYFCASSVGLAGGQVDTQYFGPGTRLTVL.